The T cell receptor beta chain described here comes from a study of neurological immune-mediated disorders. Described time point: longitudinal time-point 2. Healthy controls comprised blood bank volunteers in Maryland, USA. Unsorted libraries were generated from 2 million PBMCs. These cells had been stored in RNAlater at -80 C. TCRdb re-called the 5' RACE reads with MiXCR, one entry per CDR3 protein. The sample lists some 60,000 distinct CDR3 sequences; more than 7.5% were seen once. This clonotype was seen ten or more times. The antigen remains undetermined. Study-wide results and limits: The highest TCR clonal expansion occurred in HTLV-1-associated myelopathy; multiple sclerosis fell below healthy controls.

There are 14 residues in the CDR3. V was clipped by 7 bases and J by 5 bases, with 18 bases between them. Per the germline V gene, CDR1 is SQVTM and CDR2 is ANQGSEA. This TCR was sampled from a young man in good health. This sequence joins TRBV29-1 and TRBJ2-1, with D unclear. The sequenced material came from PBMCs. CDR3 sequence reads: CSGESGFTDNEQFF. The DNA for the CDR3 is TGCAGCGGGGAATCCGGGTTTACCGACAATGAGCAGTTCTTC.